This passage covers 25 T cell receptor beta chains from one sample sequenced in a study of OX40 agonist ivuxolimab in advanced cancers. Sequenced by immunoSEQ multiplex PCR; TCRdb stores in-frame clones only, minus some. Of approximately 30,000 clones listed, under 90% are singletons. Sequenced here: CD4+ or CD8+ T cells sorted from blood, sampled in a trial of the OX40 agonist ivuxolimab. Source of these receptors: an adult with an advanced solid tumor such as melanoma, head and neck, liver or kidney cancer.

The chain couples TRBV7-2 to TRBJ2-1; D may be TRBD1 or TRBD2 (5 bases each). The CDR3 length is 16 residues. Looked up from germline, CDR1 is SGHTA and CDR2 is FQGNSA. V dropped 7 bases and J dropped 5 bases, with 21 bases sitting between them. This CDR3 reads CASITPWGKGNNEQFF. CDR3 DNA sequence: TGTGCCAGCATAACCCCGTGGGGGAAAGGGAACAATGAGCAGTTCTTC.

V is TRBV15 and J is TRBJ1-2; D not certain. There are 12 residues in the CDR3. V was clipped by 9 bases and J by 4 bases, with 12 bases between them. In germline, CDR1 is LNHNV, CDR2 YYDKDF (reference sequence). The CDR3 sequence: CATSQAGYGYTF. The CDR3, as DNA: TGTGCCACTTCTCAGGCGGGCTATGGCTACACCTTC.

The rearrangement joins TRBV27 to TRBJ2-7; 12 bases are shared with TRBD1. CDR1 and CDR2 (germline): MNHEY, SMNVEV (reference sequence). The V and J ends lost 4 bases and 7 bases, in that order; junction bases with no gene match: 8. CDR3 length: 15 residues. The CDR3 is CASSSLRDRGLEQYF. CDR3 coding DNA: TGTGCCAGCAGTTCCCTTCGGGACAGGGGGCTTGAGCAGTACTTC.

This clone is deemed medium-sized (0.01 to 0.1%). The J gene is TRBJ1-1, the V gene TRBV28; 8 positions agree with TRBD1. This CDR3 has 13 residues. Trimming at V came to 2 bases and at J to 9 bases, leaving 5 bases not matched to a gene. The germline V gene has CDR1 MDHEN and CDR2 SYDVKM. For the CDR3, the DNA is TGTGCCAGCAGTTTACAGGGGGCCGTTAAAGCTTTCTTT. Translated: CASSLQGAVKAFF.

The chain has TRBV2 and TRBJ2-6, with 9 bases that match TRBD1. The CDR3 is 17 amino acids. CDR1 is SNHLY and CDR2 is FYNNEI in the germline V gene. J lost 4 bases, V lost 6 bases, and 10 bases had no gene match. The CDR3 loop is CASRPGTGISGANVLTF. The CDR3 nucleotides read TGTGCCAGCAGACCCGGGACAGGGATCTCCGGGGCCAACGTCCTGACTTTC.

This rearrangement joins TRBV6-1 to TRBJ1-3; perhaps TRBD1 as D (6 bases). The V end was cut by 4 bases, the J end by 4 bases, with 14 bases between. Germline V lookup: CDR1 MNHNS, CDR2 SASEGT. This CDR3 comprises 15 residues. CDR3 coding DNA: TGTGCCAGCAGTGTAATCAGGGGTTCAGGAAACACCATATATTTT. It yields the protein CASSVIRGSGNTIYF.

Here the CDR3 reads CATSRDVGGGFGTEAFF. In nucleotides, the CDR3 is TGTGCCACCAGCAGAGATGTAGGTGGGGGCTTTGGAACTGAAGCTTTCTTT. V usage is TRBV15 and J usage is TRBJ1-1; possible D gene TRBD1, 6 bases. Germline CDR1 LNHNV, CDR2 YYDKDF (reference sequence). With 0 bases removed from V and 5 bases from J, the gap between germline ends came to 19 bases. This CDR3 is built from 17 residues.

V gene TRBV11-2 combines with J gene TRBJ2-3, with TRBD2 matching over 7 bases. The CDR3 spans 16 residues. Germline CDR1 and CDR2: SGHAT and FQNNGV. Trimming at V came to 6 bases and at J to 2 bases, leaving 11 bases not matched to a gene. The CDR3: CASRGLERGPTDTQYF. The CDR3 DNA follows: TGTGCCAGCAGGGGCTTGGAGCGGGGACCCACAGATACGCAGTATTTT.

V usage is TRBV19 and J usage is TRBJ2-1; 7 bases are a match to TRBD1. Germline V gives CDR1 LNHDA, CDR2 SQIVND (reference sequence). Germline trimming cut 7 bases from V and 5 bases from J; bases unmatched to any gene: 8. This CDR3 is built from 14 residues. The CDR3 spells CASNRDRLNNEQFF. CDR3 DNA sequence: TGTGCCAGTAACCGGGACAGACTGAACAATGAGCAGTTCTTC.

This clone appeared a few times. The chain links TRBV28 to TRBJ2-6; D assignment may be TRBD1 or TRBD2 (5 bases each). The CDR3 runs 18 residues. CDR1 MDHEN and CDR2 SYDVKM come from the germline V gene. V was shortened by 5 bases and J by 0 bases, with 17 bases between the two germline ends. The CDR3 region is CASSPLWGSYSGANVLTF. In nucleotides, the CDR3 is TGTGCCAGCAGTCCCCTGTGGGGGTCCTACTCTGGGGCCAACGTCCTGACTTTC.

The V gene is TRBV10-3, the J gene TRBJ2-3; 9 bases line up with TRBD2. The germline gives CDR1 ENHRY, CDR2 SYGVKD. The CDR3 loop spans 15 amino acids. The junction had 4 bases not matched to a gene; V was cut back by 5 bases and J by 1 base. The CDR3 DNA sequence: TGTGCCATCAGTACGCGGGGGGGCGGCACAGATACGCAGTATTTT. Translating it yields CAISTRGGGTDTQYF.

CDR3 region: CASSALQSTDTQYF. In DNA, the CDR3 is TGTGCCAGCAGTGCTCTACAGAGCACAGATACGCAGTATTTT. The chain carries TRBV2 and TRBJ2-3; no clear D. Germline V gene sequence: CDR1 SNHLY, CDR2 FYNNEI. Trimming took 4 bases from V and 0 from J, leaving 8 bases between them. CDR3 length equals 14 residues.

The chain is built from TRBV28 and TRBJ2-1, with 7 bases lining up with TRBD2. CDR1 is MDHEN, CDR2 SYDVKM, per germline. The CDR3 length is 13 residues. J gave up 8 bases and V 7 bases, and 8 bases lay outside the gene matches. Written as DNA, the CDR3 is TGTGCCAGCACCCTAGGGGCGGGAGATGAGCAGTTCTTC. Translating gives CASTLGAGDEQFF.

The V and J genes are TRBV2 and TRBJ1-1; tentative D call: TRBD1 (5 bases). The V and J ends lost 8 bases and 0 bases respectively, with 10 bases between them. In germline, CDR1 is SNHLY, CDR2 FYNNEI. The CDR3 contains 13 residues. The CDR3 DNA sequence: TGTGCCAGCCACAGGATTATGAACACTGAAGCTTTCTTT. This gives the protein CASHRIMNTEAFF.

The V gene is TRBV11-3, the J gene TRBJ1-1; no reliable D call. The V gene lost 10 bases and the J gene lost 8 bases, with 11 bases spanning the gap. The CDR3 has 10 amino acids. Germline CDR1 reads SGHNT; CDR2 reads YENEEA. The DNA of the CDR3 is TGTGCCATAGGGCGGGTAGAAGCTTTCTTT. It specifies CAIGRVEAFF. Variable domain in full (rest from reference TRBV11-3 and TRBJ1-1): EAGVVQSPRYKIIEKKQPVAFWCNPISGHNTLYWYLQNLGQGPELLIRYENEEAVDDSQLPKDRFSAERLKGVDSTLKIQPAELGDSAVYLCAIGRVEAFFGQGTRLTVV.

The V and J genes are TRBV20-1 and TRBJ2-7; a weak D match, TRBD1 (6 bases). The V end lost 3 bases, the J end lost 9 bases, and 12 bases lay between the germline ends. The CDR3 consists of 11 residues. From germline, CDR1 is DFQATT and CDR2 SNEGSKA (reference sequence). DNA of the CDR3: TGCAGTGCTAGTACAGGGTTTTGGCAGTACTTC. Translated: CSASTGFWQYF.

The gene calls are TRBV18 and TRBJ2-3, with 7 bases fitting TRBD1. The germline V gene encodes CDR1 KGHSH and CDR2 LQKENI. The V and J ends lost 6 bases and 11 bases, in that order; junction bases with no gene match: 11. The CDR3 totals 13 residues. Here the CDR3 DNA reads TGTGCCAGCTCCCCAGGGGGTCCTTACGGGCAGTATTTT. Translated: CASSPGGPYGQYF.

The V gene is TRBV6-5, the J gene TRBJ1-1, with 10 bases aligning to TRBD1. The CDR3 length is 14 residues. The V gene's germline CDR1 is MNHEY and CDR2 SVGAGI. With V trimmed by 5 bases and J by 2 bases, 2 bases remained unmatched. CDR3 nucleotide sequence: TGTGCCAGCAGTGACAGGGGGCCAAACACTGAAGCTTTCTTT. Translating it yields CASSDRGPNTEAFF.

The CDR3 DNA follows: TGCGCCAGCAGCTTGTCAGATAGCACAGATACGCAGTATTTT. As protein: CASSLSDSTDTQYF. The chain recombines TRBV5-1 with TRBJ2-3; D ambiguous. Germline V gives CDR1 SGHRS, CDR2 YFSETQ. V lost 1 base and J 0 bases, leaving 6 bases between the germline ends. CDR3 size: 14 residues.

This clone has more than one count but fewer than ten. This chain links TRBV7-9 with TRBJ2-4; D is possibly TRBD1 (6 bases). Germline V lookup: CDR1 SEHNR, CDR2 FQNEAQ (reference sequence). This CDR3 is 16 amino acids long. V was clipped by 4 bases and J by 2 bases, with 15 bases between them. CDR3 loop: CASSSGAGLSKNIQYF. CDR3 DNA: TGTGCCAGCAGCTCAGGGGCAGGGCTATCCAAAAACATTCAGTACTTC.

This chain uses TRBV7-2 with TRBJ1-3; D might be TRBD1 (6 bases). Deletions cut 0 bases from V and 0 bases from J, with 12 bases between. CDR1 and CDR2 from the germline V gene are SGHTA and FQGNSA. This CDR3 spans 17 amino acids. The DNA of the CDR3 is TGTGCCAGCAGCTTAGCAGTGACAGGCGCCTCTGGAAACACCATATATTTT. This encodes CASSLAVTGASGNTIYF.

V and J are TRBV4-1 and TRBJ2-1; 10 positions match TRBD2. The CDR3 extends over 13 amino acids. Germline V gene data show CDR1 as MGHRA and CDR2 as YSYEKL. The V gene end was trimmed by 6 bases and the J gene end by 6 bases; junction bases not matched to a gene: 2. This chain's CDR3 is CASRLAGTNEQFF. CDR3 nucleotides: TGCGCCAGCAGACTAGCGGGGACCAATGAGCAGTTCTTC.

This CDR3 reads CASSPLRVSYEQYF. The DNA for the CDR3 is TGTGCCAGCAGCCCCCTGCGGGTTTCCTACGAGCAGTACTTC. This rearrangement joins TRBV5-5 to TRBJ2-7, with D tentatively TRBD2 (5 bases). The CDR3 covers 14 residues. With 4 bases removed from V and 1 base from J, the gap between germline ends came to 12 bases. Germline-derived CDR1 and CDR2 are SGHKS and YYEKEE (reference sequence).

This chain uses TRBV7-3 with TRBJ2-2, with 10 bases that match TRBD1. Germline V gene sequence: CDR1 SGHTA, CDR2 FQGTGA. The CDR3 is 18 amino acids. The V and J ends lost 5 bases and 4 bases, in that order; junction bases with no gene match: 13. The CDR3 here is CASSARAVTGGFTGELFF. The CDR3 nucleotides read TGTGCCAGCAGCGCCCGGGCCGTGACAGGGGGCTTCACCGGGGAGCTGTTTTTT.

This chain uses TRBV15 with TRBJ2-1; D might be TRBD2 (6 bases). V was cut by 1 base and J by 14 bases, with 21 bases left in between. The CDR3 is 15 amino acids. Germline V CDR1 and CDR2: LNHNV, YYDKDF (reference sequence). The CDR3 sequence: CATSRGGTPGLSKFF. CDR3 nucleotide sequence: TGTGCCACCAGCAGAGGTGGGACTCCAGGGTTGTCGAAGTTCTTC. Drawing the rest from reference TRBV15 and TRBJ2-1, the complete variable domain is DAMVIQNPRYQVTQFGKPVTLSCSQTLNHNVMYWYQQKSSQAPKLLFHYYDKDFNNEADTPDNFQSRRPNTSFCFLDIRSPGLGDTAMYLCATSRGGTPGLSKFFGPGTRLTVL.